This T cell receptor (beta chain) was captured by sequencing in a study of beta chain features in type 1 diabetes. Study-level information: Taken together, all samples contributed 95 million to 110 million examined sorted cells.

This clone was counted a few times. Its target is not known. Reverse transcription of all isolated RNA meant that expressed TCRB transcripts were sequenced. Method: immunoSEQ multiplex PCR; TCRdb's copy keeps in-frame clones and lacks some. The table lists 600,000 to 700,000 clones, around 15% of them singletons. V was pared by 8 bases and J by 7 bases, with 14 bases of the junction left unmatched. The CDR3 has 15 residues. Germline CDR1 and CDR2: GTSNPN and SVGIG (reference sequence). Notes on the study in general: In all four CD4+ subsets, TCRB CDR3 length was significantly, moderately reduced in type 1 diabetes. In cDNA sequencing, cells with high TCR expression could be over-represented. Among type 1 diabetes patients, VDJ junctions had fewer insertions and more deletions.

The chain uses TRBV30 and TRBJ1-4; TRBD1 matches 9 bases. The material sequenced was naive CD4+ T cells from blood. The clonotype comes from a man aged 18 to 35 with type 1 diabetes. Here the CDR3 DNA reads TGTGCCCTCTCACAGGGGGCGACGGCGGGTGAAAAACTGTTTTTT. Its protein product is CALSQGATAGEKLFF.